This T cell receptor (beta chain) was obtained from a study of blood T cell repertoires in COVID-19. About the study: T cells, B-cell-depleted T cells, or PBMCs provided the cDNA or gDNA that served as material.

Assay: immunoSEQ multiplex PCR; the TCRdb copy retains only in-frame clones and omits some. The repertoire has approximately 500,000 clones, 70% to 90% of them found once; the top ten carry 1.5% to 2%. This CDR3 is 13 amino acids long. From germline, CDR1 is MNHEY and CDR2 SMNVEV (reference sequence). V lost 1 base and J 4 bases, leaving 7 bases between the germline ends. This clone was observed a single time. This chain connects TRBV27 to TRBJ1-1; D is uncertain. This clonotype was obtained from a woman aged 40-49 years who had recovered from COVID-19. The sample comprised PBMCs or T cells enriched from blood (not recorded which). For the CDR3, the DNA is TGTGCCAGCAGTTTATGGGAGTTCACTGAAGCTTTCTTT. This translates into CASSLWEFTEAFF.